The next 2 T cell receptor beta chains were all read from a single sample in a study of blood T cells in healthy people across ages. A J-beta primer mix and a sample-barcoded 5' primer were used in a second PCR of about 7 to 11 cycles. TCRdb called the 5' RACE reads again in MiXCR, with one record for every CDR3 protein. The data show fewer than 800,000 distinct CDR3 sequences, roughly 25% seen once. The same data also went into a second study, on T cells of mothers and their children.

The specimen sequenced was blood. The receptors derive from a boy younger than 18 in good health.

The CDR3 DNA reads as TGTGCCAGCAGCCCGCGTTCTAGCGGGACTTACAATGAGCAGTTCTTC. Protein sequence: CASSPRSSGTYNEQFF. This rearrangement joins TRBV7-2 to TRBJ2-5, with TRBD2 matching over 9 bases. The J call could be wrong; TRBJ2-1 is a better fit for the DNA end. CDR1 SGHTA and CDR2 FQGNSA come from the germline V gene. The CDR3 has 16 amino acids.

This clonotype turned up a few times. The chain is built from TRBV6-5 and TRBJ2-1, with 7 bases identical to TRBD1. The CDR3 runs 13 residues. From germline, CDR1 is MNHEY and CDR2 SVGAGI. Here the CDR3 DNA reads TGTAGTGCCGGGACAGCGTCCTACAATGAGCAGTTCTTC. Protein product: CSAGTASYNEQFF.